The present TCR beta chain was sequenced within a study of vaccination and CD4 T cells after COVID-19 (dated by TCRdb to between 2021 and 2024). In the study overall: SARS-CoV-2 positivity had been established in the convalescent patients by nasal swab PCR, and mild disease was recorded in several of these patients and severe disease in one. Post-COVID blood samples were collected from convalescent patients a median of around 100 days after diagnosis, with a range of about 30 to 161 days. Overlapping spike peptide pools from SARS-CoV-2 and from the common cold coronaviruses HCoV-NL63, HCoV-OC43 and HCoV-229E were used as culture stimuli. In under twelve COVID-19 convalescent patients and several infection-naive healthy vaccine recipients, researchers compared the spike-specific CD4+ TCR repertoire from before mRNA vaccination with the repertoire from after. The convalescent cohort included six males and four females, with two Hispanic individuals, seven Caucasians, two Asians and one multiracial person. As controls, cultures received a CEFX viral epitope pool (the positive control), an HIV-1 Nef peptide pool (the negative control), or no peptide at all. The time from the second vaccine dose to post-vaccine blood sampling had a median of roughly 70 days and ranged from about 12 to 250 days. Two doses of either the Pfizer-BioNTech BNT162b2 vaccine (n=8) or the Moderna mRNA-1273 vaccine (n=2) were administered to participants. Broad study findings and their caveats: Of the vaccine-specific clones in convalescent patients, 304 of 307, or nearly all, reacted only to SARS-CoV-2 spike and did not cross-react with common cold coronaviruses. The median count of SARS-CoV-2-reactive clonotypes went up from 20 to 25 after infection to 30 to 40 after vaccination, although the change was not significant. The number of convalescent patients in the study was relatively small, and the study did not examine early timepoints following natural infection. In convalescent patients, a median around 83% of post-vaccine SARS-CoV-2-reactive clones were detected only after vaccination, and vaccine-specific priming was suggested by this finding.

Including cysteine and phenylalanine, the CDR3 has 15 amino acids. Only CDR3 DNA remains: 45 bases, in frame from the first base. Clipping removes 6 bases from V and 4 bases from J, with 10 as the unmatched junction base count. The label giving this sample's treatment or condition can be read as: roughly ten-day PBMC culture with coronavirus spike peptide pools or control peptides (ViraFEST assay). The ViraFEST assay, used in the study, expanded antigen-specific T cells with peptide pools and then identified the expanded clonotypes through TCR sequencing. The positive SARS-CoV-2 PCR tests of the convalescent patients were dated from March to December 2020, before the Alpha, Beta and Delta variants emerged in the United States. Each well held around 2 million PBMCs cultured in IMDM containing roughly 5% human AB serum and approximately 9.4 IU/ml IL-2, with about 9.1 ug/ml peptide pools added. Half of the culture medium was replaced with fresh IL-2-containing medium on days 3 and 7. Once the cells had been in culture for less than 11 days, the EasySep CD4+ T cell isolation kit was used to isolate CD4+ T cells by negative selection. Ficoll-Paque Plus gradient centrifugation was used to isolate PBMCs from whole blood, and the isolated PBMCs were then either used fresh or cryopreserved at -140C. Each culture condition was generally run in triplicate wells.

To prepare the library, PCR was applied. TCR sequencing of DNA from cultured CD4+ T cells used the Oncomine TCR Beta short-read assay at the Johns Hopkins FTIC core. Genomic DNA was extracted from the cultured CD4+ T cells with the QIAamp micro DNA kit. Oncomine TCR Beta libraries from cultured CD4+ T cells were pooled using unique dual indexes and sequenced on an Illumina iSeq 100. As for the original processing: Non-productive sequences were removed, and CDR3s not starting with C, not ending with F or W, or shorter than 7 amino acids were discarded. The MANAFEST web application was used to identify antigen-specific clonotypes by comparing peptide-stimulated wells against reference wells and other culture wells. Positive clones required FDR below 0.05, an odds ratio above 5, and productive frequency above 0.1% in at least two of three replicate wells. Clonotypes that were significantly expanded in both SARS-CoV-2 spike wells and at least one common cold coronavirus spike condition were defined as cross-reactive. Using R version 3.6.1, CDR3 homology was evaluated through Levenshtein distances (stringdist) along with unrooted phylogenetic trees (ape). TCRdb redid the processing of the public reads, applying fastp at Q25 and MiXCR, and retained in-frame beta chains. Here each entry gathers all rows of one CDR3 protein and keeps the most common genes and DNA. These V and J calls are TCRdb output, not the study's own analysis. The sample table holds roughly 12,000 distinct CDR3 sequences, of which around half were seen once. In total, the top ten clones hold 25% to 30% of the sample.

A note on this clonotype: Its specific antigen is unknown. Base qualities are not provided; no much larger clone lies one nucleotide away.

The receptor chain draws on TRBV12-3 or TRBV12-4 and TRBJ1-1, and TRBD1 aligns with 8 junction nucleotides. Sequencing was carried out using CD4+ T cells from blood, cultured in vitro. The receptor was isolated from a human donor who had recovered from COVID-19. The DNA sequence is TGTGCCAGCAGCCCCGGACAGGGTTACTTCACTGAAGCTTTCTTT. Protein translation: CASSPGQGYFTEAFF.